This T cell receptor (beta chain) was identified during a study of shared clonotypes between healthy human individuals. Study as a whole: The donor group consisted of two women and a few men, aged 18 to 49.

Positive CCR7 selection of CD45RO-negative cells yielded the naive CD8 cells, and terminally differentiated effector memory CD45RA+ cells were excluded. This CDR3 region has 15 residues. The germline gives CDR1 SGHNT, CDR2 YYREEE (reference sequence). Trimming stripped 0 bases from V and 2 bases from J, with 6 bases between. Under the authors' procedure: With immunoSEQ giving junction-only sequences and no quality scores, filtering differed. The protocol was immunoSEQ multiplex PCR, while the TCRdb copy is restricted to in-frame clones and leaves out a portion. Clone size and V and J calls were adopted from that table, with D and trimming inferred from the DNA. The data show about 650,000 clones, roughly 96% seen once.

Material: naive CD8+ T cells sorted from blood. V gene TRBV5-4 combines with J gene TRBJ2-6; D is ambiguous. The sequence was collected from a woman in her 30s in good health. The CDR3, as DNA: TGTGCCAGCAGCTTGGTGGGTGCTGGGGCCAACGTCCTGACTTTC. As protein: CASSLVGAGANVLTF.